This passage covers 28 T cell receptor beta chains from one sample sequenced in a study of cytomegalovirus exposure and HLA in healthy donors. Primers: 60 Vbeta forward and 13 Jbeta reverse. Clones were sequenced by immunoSEQ multiplex PCR, and TCRdb holds only the in-frame ones, with some missing. The data show about 90,000 clones, with around 84% seen just once and around 4.3% held by the top ten. The sample comprised PBMCs. The receptors derive from a woman in her thirties or forties in good health and CMV-seropositive.

This clone showed up just once. The V gene is TRBV7-2, the J gene TRBJ2-3; D perhaps matches TRBD2 (5 bases). Germline-derived CDR1 and CDR2 are SGHTA and FQGNSA. The CDR3 runs to 14 residues. V was clipped by 0 bases and J by 1 base, with 5 bases between them. The CDR3 sequence: CASSLARGTDTQYF. DNA of the CDR3: TGTGCCAGCAGCTTAGCGCGGGGCACAGATACGCAGTATTTT.

V usage is TRBV28 and J usage is TRBJ2-1, with TRBD2 matching over 8 bases. The CDR3 sequence is 16 residues long. Germline V gives CDR1 MDHEN, CDR2 SYDVKM. Trimming removed 6 bases from V and 10 bases from J; junction bases left unmatched: 17. DNA of the CDR3: TGTGCCAGCAGACTCAGACTAGCGCAACGAGAGGCGGAGCAGTTCTTC. This gives the protein CASRLRLAQREAEQFF. Filled out from reference TRBV28 and TRBJ2-1, the complete variable domain reads DVKVTQSSRYLVKRTGEKVFLECVQDMDHENMFWYRQDPGLGLRLIYFSYDVKMKEKGDIPEGYSVSREKKERFSLILESASTNQTSMYLCASRLRLAQREAEQFFGPGTRLTVL.

The V gene is TRBV27, the J gene TRBJ2-3, with D tentatively TRBD2 (6 bases). Germline assignment: CDR1 MNHEY and CDR2 SMNVEV (reference sequence). Trimming pared 2 bases from V and 1 base from J, leaving 16 bases between. The CDR3 consists of 17 residues. CDR3 DNA: TGTGCCAGCAGTTTAAACGCAGGGAGGTGGGGCACAGATACGCAGTATTTT. Its protein product is CASSLNAGRWGTDTQYF.

This rearrangement joins TRBV5-6 to TRBJ2-5; 7 nucleotides agree with TRBD1. The DNA end lines up better with TRBJ2-7; the J call may be wrong. The CDR3 covers 15 residues. Germline CDR1 is SGHDT and CDR2 is YYEEEE. The CDR3 bases are TGTGCCAGCAGCATAGGGACAGTAGGCTCCTACGAGCAGTACTTC. Translation: CASSIGTVGSYEQYF.

J is TRBJ1-2 and V is TRBV19, with 9 nucleotides matching TRBD1. CDR3 length: 16 amino acids. The germline V gene has CDR1 LNHDA and CDR2 SQIVND (reference sequence). Losses at the gene ends were 9 bases for V and 2 bases for J; bases not matched to a gene: 13. CDR3 DNA sequence: TGTGCCAGCAAAGGGACAGGGCGAGGGGAGAACTATGGCTACACCTTC. Encoded protein: CASKGTGRGENYGYTF. The full variable domain, completed using reference TRBV19 and TRBJ1-2, is DGGITQSPKYLFRKEGQNVTLSCEQNLNHDAMYWYRQDPGQGLRLIYYSQIVNDFQKGDIAEGYSVSREKKESFPLTVTSAQKNPTAFYLCASKGTGRGENYGYTFGSGTRLTVV.

This chain links TRBV5-4 with TRBJ2-1; TRBD2 aligns across 7 bases. J lost 6 bases, V lost 4 bases, and 10 bases had no gene match. The CDR3 runs 15 residues. CDR1 is SGHNT and CDR2 is YYREEE in the germline V gene (reference sequence). The chain's CDR3 is CASSPGPTSTNEQFF. The CDR3 DNA reads TGTGCCAGCAGCCCCGGGCCGACTAGCACCAATGAGCAGTTCTTC.

The chain joins TRBV13 to TRBJ2-2; a weak D match, TRBD1 (7 bases). The CDR3 spans 15 residues. The germline V gene encodes CDR1 PRHDT and CDR2 FYEKMQ (reference sequence). V was cut by 3 bases and J by 5 bases, with 13 bases left in between. CDR3 protein: CASSLEGASTGELFF. The CDR3 DNA reads TGTGCCAGCAGCTTGGAGGGGGCGAGTACCGGGGAGCTGTTTTTT. Using reference TRBV13 and TRBJ2-2 for the parts outside the CDR3, the full variable domain is AAGVIQSPRHLIKEKRETATLKCYPIPRHDTVYWYQQGPGQDPQFLISFYEKMQSDKGSIPDRFSAQQFSDYHSELNMSSLELGDSALYFCASSLEGASTGELFFGEGSRLTVL.

The genes are TRBV27 and TRBJ2-1; tentatively, D is TRBD1 (6 bases). CDR3 size: 14 residues. V was shortened by 10 bases and J by 14 bases, with 27 bases between the two germline ends. Germline V gene sequence: CDR1 MNHEY, CDR2 SMNVEV (reference sequence). CDR3 residues: CATAERRKTKGEFF. The CDR3 DNA reads as TGTGCCACGGCAGAGAGGAGGAAGACGAAGGGGGAGTTCTTC.

The table lists this clone with a few counts. The V and J genes are TRBV6-5 and TRBJ1-1; no clear D. The CDR3 length is 12 residues. Germline loops: CDR1 MNHEY, CDR2 SVGAGI. V was cut by 6 bases and J by 4 bases, with 9 bases left in between. Here the CDR3 reads CASRRVGTEAFF. The CDR3, as DNA: TGTGCCAGCAGGAGGGTTGGCACTGAAGCTTTCTTT.

CDR3 sequence: CASSLPGKDEKLFF. As DNA, the CDR3 is TGTGCCAGCAGCCTACCGGGGAAGGATGAAAAACTGTTTTTT. This chain connects TRBV7-9 to TRBJ1-4; no clear D gene. The CDR3 contains 14 residues. V was trimmed by 5 bases and J by 6 bases, leaving 13 bases between them. Looked up from germline, CDR1 is SEHNR and CDR2 is FQNEAQ (reference sequence).

The chain joins TRBV19 to TRBJ1-1, with D possibly TRBD1 on 5 matching bases. The CDR3 covers 15 residues. Germline V CDR1 and CDR2: LNHDA, SQIVND (reference sequence). Deletions cut 5 bases from V and 0 bases from J, with 13 bases between. Here the CDR3 reads CASSVTGHLNTEAFF. CDR3 nucleotide sequence: TGTGCCAGTAGTGTAACTGGACACTTGAACACTGAAGCTTTCTTT.

The chain joins TRBV29-1 to TRBJ2-2, with 8 bases matching TRBD1. With V trimmed by 6 bases and J by 7 bases, 10 bases remained unmatched. The CDR3 is 14 residues long. CDR1 SQVTM and CDR2 ANQGSEA come from the germline V gene. The CDR3 sequence is CSVDDRGLGGELFF. In DNA form, the CDR3 reads TGCAGCGTGGACGACAGGGGATTAGGCGGGGAGCTGTTTTTT.

V is TRBV6-5 and J is TRBJ1-2, with TRBD1 identical over 9 bases. The CDR3 is 13 residues long. V lost 6 bases to trimming and J lost 8 bases; unmatched junction nucleotides: 7. The V gene's germline CDR1 is MNHEY and CDR2 SVGAGI. Here the CDR3 reads CASRPPTGGGYTF. CDR3 nucleotide sequence: TGTGCCAGCAGGCCTCCGACAGGGGGAGGCTACACCTTC.

This chain connects TRBV2 to TRBJ2-7; the match to TRBD2 covers 12 bases. The CDR3 runs to 12 residues. The germline V gene encodes CDR1 SNHLY and CDR2 FYNNEI. Unmatched junction bases numbered 4, after V lost 9 bases and J lost 7 bases. In nucleotides, the CDR3 is TGTGCCAGGACGGGACTAGCGGGTGAGCAGTACTTC. This translates into CARTGLAGEQYF.

The genes are TRBV7-9 and TRBJ2-1; 9 nucleotides line up with TRBD1. The CDR3 spans 14 residues. Per the germline V gene, CDR1 is SEHNR and CDR2 is FQNEAQ (reference sequence). V gave up 7 bases and J gave up 4 bases; unmatched junction bases: 5. CDR3 sequence reads: CASTGTGYYNEQFF. CDR3 nucleotides: TGTGCCAGCACCGGGACAGGGTATTACAATGAGCAGTTCTTC. The variable domain in full, with the rest retrieved from reference TRBV7-9 and TRBJ2-1, is DTGVSQNPRHKITKRGQNVTFRCDPISEHNRLYWYRQTLGQGPEFLTYFQNEAQLEKSRLLSDRFSAERPKGSFSTLEIQRTEQGDSAMYLCASTGTGYYNEQFFGPGTRLTVL.

V gene TRBV27 combines with J gene TRBJ1-3; D remains ambiguous. The CDR3 sequence is 16 residues long. Germline V gene data show CDR1 as MNHEY and CDR2 as SMNVEV (reference sequence). V was shortened by 0 bases and J by 0 bases, with 9 bases between the two germline ends. The CDR3 region is CASSLSSQISGNTIYF. The CDR3 region has the DNA TGTGCCAGCAGTTTATCTAGCCAAATCTCTGGAAACACCATATATTTT.

The gene calls are TRBV7-6 and TRBJ2-7, with 11 bases identical to TRBD2. Germline V gene sequence: CDR1 SGHVS, CDR2 FNYEAQ. With 5 bases clipped from V and 2 bases from J, the junction kept 5 bases outside the gene matches. The CDR3 is 15 amino acids. CDR3 region: CASSGTLAGAYEQYF. The CDR3 bases are TGTGCCAGCAGCGGAACACTAGCGGGGGCCTACGAGCAGTACTTC.

This rearrangement joins TRBV7-9 to TRBJ1-1; D unclear. V gave up 5 bases and J gave up 1 base, with 8 bases separating them. The CDR3 totals 13 residues. CDR1 SEHNR and CDR2 FQNEAQ come from the germline V gene (reference sequence). As DNA, the CDR3 is TGTGCCAGCAGCCCCGGGTCGAACACTGAAGCTTTCTTT. Protein product: CASSPGSNTEAFF.

CDR3 region: CASSPAGVDLYVKQYF. DNA of the CDR3: TGTGCCAGCAGTCCAGCGGGAGTGGATCTGTACGTTAAGCAGTACTTC. The chain couples TRBV28 to TRBJ2-7, with 8 positions matching TRBD2. This CDR3 has 16 amino acids. Trimming cost V 5 bases and J 8 bases; bases outside gene matches: 17. CDR1 is MDHEN and CDR2 is SYDVKM in the germline V gene.

This rearrangement joins TRBV5-1 to TRBJ2-1; 13 positions match TRBD2. Unmatched junction bases numbered 5, after V lost 3 bases and J lost 5 bases. This CDR3 has 16 amino acids. The germline gives CDR1 SGHRS, CDR2 YFSETQ. The CDR3 DNA follows: TGCGCCAGCAGCTGGGGGGGGACTAGCGGGGACAATGAGCAGTTCTTC. Its translation is CASSWGGTSGDNEQFF.

J is TRBJ1-3 and V is TRBV2; a weak D match, TRBD1 (6 bases). Per the germline V gene, CDR1 is SNHLY and CDR2 is FYNNEI. Trimming shortened V by 10 bases and J by 2 bases, and 18 bases separated the two germline ends. The CDR3 runs to 15 residues. As DNA, the CDR3 is TGTGCCACCTCACAGGGTTTTAATACTGGAAACACCATATATTTT. This encodes CATSQGFNTGNTIYF.

The rearrangement joins TRBV19 to TRBJ2-3, with TRBD2 identical over 9 bases. CDR3 length: 17 residues. Trimming at V came to 7 bases and at J to 0 bases, leaving 11 bases not matched to a gene. From germline, CDR1 is LNHDA and CDR2 SQIVND (reference sequence). The CDR3 protein is CASKLASGTSSTDTQYF. CDR3 nucleotide sequence: TGTGCCAGTAAGTTGGCTAGCGGGACTTCTAGCACAGATACGCAGTATTTT.

This chain uses TRBV6-1 with TRBJ2-3, with TRBD2 matching 7 bases. The CDR3 extends over 17 amino acids. Losses at the gene ends were 4 bases for V and 0 bases for J; bases not matched to a gene: 10. From germline, CDR1 is MNHNS and CDR2 SASEGT. The CDR3 DNA sequence: TGTGCCAGCAGTGCTAGCTCTAGCGGAGCTAGCACAGATACGCAGTATTTT. It codes for CASSASSSGASTDTQYF.

V usage is TRBV5-6 and J usage is TRBJ1-5, with TRBD1 matching 9 bases. CDR1 is SGHDT and CDR2 is YYEEEE in the germline V gene. V was pared by 4 bases and J by 2 bases, with 7 bases of the junction left unmatched. The CDR3 has 16 residues. CDR3 sequence reads: CASSRRDRGGNQPQHF. The CDR3 nucleotides read TGTGCCAGCAGCCGACGTGACAGGGGGGGCAATCAGCCCCAGCATTTT.

The rearrangement uses TRBV28 and TRBJ1-2, with 7 nucleotides matching TRBD1. The trim removed 5 bases at V and 4 bases at J, leaving 13 bases unmatched. The germline V gene has CDR1 MDHEN and CDR2 SYDVKM. This CDR3 has 16 amino acids. The CDR3 loop is CASSRPGTASTYGYTF. For the CDR3, the DNA is TGTGCCAGCAGTCGTCCTGGGACAGCTTCGACCTATGGCTACACCTTC.

This clone appeared once. The chain uses TRBV11-3 and TRBJ1-1, with D tentatively TRBD1 (6 bases). Trimming took 9 bases from V and 0 from J, leaving 14 bases between them. Per germline, CDR1 SGHNT and CDR2 YENEEA. The CDR3 runs to 14 residues. CDR3 DNA sequence: TGTGCCAGTAGTGGGACACCGATGAACACTGAAGCTTTCTTT. Residues: CASSGTPMNTEAFF. Using reference TRBV11-3 and TRBJ1-1 for the parts outside the CDR3, the full variable domain is EAGVVQSPRYKIIEKKQPVAFWCNPISGHNTLYWYLQNLGQGPELLIRYENEEAVDDSQLPKDRFSAERLKGVDSTLKIQPAELGDSAVYLCASSGTPMNTEAFFGQGTRLTVV.

V usage is TRBV27 and J usage is TRBJ2-3, with D hard to call. CDR3 length: 13 amino acids. Germline CDR1 reads MNHEY; CDR2 reads SMNVEV (reference sequence). Trimming removed 6 bases at V and 6 bases at J, with 13 bases between. DNA for the CDR3: TGTGCCAGCAGGGCTGTCTTCACCGATACGCAGTATTTT. This encodes CASRAVFTDTQYF.

This chain uses TRBV5-1 with TRBJ2-7; the match to TRBD1 covers 9 bases. The CDR3 loop spans 14 amino acids. Trimming removed 4 bases from V and 1 base from J; junction bases left unmatched: 3. Germline V gives CDR1 SGHRS, CDR2 YFSETQ. The CDR3 sequence is CASSTGTGSYEQYF. CDR3 DNA: TGCGCCAGCAGCACCGGGACAGGGTCCTACGAGCAGTACTTC.